These 13 T cell receptor beta chains were all obtained from the same sample, sequenced in a study of T cell responses to AZD1222 COVID-19 vaccine. The data were produced by immunoSEQ multiplex PCR, yet TCRdb's version contains in-frame clones alone and is incomplete. The data contain 150,000 to 200,000 clones, around 88% of them singletons. Sample: peripheral blood, taken 28 days after the second AZD1222 dose. The receptors shown here come from an adult who received the AZD1222 COVID-19 vaccine.

Here the CDR3 DNA reads TGTGCCAGCAGCTTGGGGTTGGAGTATGGCTACACCTTC. This sequence encodes CASSLGLEYGYTF. The chain uses TRBV5-4 and TRBJ1-2; D gene unclear. Germline V lookup: CDR1 SGHNT, CDR2 YYREEE (reference sequence). This CDR3 comprises 13 residues. Trimming removed 0 bases at V and 5 bases at J, with 8 bases between. Variable domain in full (rest from reference TRBV5-4 and TRBJ1-2): ETGVTQSPTHLIKTRGQQVTLRCSSQSGHNTVSWYQQALGQGPQFIFQYYREEENGRGNFPPRFSGLQFPNYSSELNVNALELDDSALYLCASSLGLEYGYTFGSGTRLTVV.

This chain connects TRBV12-3 or TRBV12-4 to TRBJ2-2, with a tentative D call TRBD1 (6 bases). Trimming removed 6 bases from V and 6 bases from J, with 11 bases in between. The CDR3 consists of 13 residues. For the CDR3, the DNA is TGTGCCAGCAGCAAACAGGGTCCCGGGGAGCTGTTTTTT. It encodes CASSKQGPGELFF.

This chain connects TRBV9 to TRBJ2-5, with 9 bases aligning to TRBD2. Germline V gene sequence: CDR1 SGDLS, CDR2 YYNGEE. The CDR3 is 13 amino acids. V trimming: 4 bases; J trimming: 5 bases; junction bases outside the gene matches: 3. The CDR3 bases are TGTGCCAGCAGCCCCGCGGGAGGGGAGACCCAGTACTTC. It encodes CASSPAGGETQYF.

The chain employs TRBV5-1 and TRBJ2-2; D call uncertain. Trimming removed 5 bases at V and 2 bases at J, with 16 bases between. Germline V CDR1 and CDR2: SGHRS, YFSETQ. The CDR3 has 16 amino acids. The chain's CDR3 is CASRAEVNRNTGELFF. The CDR3 region has the DNA TGCGCCAGCAGGGCCGAGGTGAACCGAAACACCGGGGAGCTGTTTTTT.

J is TRBJ2-3 and V is TRBV5-4, with 14 bases aligning to TRBD2. CDR1 is SGHNT, CDR2 YYREEE, per germline (reference sequence). Trimming took 3 bases from V and 6 from J; bases not matched to a gene: 6. The length of the CDR3 is 16 residues. The CDR3 reads CASSSRLAGGHDTQYF. For the CDR3, the DNA is TGTGCCAGCAGCTCCAGACTAGCGGGGGGGCATGATACGCAGTATTTT.

The chain couples TRBV4-1 to TRBJ1-4; TRBD1 matches 10 bases. With 2 bases clipped from V and 7 bases from J, the junction kept 7 bases outside the gene matches. The length of the CDR3 is 16 residues. Per germline, CDR1 MGHRA and CDR2 YSYEKL. The CDR3 sequence is CASSQQGTGEGEKLFF. CDR3 nucleotide sequence: TGCGCCAGCAGCCAACAAGGGACAGGGGAGGGTGAAAAACTGTTTTTT.

This clone showed up just once. This rearrangement joins TRBV29-1 to TRBJ2-7; TRBD1 matches at 8 bases. CDR1 and CDR2 from the germline V gene are SQVTM and ANQGSEA. V gave up 5 bases and J gave up 5 bases; unmatched junction bases: 8. This CDR3 has 13 amino acids. CDR3 coding DNA: TGCAGCGTTACCCAACAGGGGGGCGACGAGCAGTACTTC. Translation gives CSVTQQGGDEQYF.

The chain combines TRBV10-3 with TRBJ1-1; TRBD1 matches 8 bases. Unmatched junction bases numbered 5, after V lost 6 bases and J lost 2 bases. Germline-derived CDR1 and CDR2 are ENHRY and SYGVKD. This CDR3 spans 14 amino acids. The CDR3 spells CAISPGQGNTEAFF. CDR3 DNA sequence: TGTGCCATCAGCCCCGGACAGGGTAACACTGAAGCTTTCTTT.

This chain links TRBV6-2 or TRBV6-3 with TRBJ1-5; maybe TRBD1 (6 bases). Trimming took off 6 bases at V and 0 bases at J, with 15 bases between the two ends. Germline-derived CDR1 and CDR2 are MNHEY and SVGEGT. This CDR3 region has 16 residues. The CDR3 nucleotides read TGTGCCAGCAGCCCACAGGGACGAGGTAGCAATCAGCCCCAGCATTTT. Translating it yields CASSPQGRGSNQPQHF.

V and J are TRBV5-1 and TRBJ2-5, with D tentatively TRBD2 (5 bases). This CDR3 spans 14 amino acids. Trimming took off 4 bases at V and 1 base at J, with 11 bases between the two ends. The germline V gene has CDR1 SGHRS and CDR2 YFSETQ. CDR3 nucleotides: TGCGCCAGCAGCCCGGGGAGTTCCCAAGAGACCCAGTACTTC. It specifies CASSPGSSQETQYF.

This clone showed up just once. This rearrangement joins TRBV6-6 to TRBJ1-5; perhaps TRBD1 as D (6 bases). CDR1 MNHNY and CDR2 SVGAGI come from the germline V gene (reference sequence). This CDR3 region has 16 residues. Trimming took 6 bases from V and 0 from J, leaving 15 bases between them. CDR3 amino acids: CASSQSTGNSNQPQHF. For the CDR3, the DNA is TGTGCCAGCAGCCAATCGACAGGCAATAGCAATCAGCCCCAGCATTTT.

The chain is built from TRBV7-3 and TRBJ2-2; D not certain. CDR1 and CDR2 from the germline V gene are SGHTA and FQGTGA. This CDR3 contains 13 residues. V gave up 5 bases and J gave up 6 bases, with 10 bases separating them. The CDR3 is CASSPLTAGELFF. DNA of the CDR3: TGTGCCAGCAGCCCCTTGACGGCCGGGGAGCTGTTTTTT. The full variable domain, with the rest looked up from reference TRBV7-3 and TRBJ2-2, is GAGVSQTPSNKVTEKGKYVELRCDPISGHTALYWYRQSLGQGPEFLIYFQGTGAADDSGLPNDRFFAVRPEGSVSTLKIQRTERGDSAVYLCASSPLTAGELFFGEGSRLTVL.

The J gene is TRBJ2-7, the V gene TRBV7-2, with TRBD2 as a possible D gene (5 bases). Trimming left V 0 bases short and J 2 bases short, with 5 bases between. CDR1 SGHTA and CDR2 FQGNSA come from the germline V gene. The CDR3 has 13 amino acids. The chain's CDR3 is CASSLAGTYEQYF. CDR3 bases: TGTGCCAGCAGCTTAGCCGGGACCTACGAGCAGTACTTC.